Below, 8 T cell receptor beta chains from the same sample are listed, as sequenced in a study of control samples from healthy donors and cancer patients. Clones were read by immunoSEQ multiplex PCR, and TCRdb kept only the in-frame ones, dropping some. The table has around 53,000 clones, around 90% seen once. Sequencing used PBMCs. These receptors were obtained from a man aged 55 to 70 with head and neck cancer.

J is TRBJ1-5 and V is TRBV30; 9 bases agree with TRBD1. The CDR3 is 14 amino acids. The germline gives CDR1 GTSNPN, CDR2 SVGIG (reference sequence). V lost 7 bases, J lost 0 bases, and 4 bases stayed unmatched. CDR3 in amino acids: CALGQGYSNQPQHF. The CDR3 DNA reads TGTGCCTTGGGACAGGGATATAGCAATCAGCCCCAGCATTTT.

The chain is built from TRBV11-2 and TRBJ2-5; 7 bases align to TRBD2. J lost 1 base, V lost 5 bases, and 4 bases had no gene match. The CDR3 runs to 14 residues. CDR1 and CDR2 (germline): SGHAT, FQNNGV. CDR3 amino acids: CASSPGLTQETQYF. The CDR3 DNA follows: TGTGCCAGCAGCCCGGGACTAACCCAAGAGACCCAGTACTTC.

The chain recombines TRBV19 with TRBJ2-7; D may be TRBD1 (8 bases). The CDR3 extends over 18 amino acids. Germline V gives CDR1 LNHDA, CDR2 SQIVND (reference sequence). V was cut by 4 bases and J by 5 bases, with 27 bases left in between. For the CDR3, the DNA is TGTGCCAGTAGTACCCGGACAGGGACTACGCTTTCGTACGACGAGCAGTACTTC. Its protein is CASSTRTGTTLSYDEQYF. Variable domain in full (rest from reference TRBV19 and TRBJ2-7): DGGITQSPKYLFRKEGQNVTLSCEQNLNHDAMYWYRQDPGQGLRLIYYSQIVNDFQKGDIAEGYSVSREKKESFPLTVTSAQKNPTAFYLCASSTRTGTTLSYDEQYFGPGTRLTVT.

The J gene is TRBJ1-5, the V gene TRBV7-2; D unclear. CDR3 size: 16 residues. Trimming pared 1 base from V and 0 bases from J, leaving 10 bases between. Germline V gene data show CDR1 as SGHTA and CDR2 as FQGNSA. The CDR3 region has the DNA TGTGCCAGCAGCTTAGTGGTAGGCAGTAGCAATCAGCCCCAGCATTTT. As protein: CASSLVVGSSNQPQHF.

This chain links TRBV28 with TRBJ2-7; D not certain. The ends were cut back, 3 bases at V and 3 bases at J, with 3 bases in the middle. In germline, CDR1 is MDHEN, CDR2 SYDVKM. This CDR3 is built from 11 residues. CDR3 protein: CASSFGYEQYF. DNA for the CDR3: TGTGCCAGCAGTTTTGGCTACGAGCAGTACTTC.

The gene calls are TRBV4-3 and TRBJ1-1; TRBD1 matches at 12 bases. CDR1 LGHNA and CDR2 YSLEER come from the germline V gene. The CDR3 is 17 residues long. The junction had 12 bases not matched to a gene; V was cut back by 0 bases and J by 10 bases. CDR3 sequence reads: CASSQDWGTGGFRGAFF. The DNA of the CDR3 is TGCGCCAGCAGCCAAGATTGGGGGACAGGGGGCTTTAGGGGAGCTTTCTTT.

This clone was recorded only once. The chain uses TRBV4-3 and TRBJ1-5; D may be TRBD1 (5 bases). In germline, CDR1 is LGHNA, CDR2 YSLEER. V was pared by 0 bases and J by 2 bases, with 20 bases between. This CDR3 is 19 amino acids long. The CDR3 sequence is CASSQEAGFFGQCNQPQHF. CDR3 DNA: TGCGCCAGCAGCCAAGAAGCGGGGTTCTTCGGACAATGCAATCAGCCCCAGCATTTT.

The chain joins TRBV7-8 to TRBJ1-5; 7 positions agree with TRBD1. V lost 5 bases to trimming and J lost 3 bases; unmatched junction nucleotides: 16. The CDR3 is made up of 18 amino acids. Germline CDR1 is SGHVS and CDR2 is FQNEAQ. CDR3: CASSLPSGRGSVNQPQHF. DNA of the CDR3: TGTGCCAGCAGCCTACCCTCGGGCAGGGGGTCTGTCAATCAGCCCCAGCATTTT.